This TCR beta chain was identified during a study of shared clonotypes between healthy human individuals. The wider study: CD4 naive cells filled three plates per donor, CD4 memory three, CD8 naive two and CD8 memory one. Study-level points and caveats: Memory subsets generally showed smaller estimated richness than naive subsets did. In the sorted subsets, rarefaction showed sequencing was incomplete despite large depth.

CDR3 length: 13 amino acids. Trimming took 4 bases from V and 8 from J; bases not matched to a gene: 5. Germline CDR1 and CDR2: SGHRS and YFSETQ. As concerns this clone: No antigen is known for it. The same CDR3 also results from other DNA sequences found in this sample.

The table came from immunoSEQ multiplex PCR; TCRdb's copy has only in-frame clones and leaves some out. The table lists some 2,400,000 clones, approximately 96% of them singletons. This sequence originates from a man between 18 and 35 years old in good health. Source material: naive CD4+ T cells sorted from blood. The subset: CD45RA+ positively selected. The V call is TRBV5-1, the J call TRBJ1-2, with 10 bases lining up with TRBD1. The DNA of the CDR3 is TGCGCCAGCAGCCCGGGACAGGGGAACGGCTACACCTTC. Protein product: CASSPGQGNGYTF.